This T cell receptor beta chain emerged from a study of a mutant IDH1 vaccine in newly diagnosed glioma. Study-level background: The earlier regimen, radiotherapy, temozolomide, or both, was most often both.

TCRdb's table, derived via immunoSEQ multiplex PCR, lists solely in-frame clones and lacks some. Altogether roughly 70,000 clones are present, 83% being singletons, with the ten largest covering roughly 4.4%. The CDR3 is made up of 13 amino acids. V gave up 6 bases and J gave up 5 bases; unmatched junction bases: 4. The germline gives CDR1 KGHSH, CDR2 LQKENI. Regarding time point: baseline, week 1 (first vaccination visit). The treatment is: pre-vaccination baseline after standard-of-care therapy. The donor cohort comprised cases of new WHO grade 3 or 4 IDH1-mutant, ATRX-lost astrocytoma. Concerning this clone: What it binds is not known.

Findings of the study overall: Pseudoprogression seemed unlinked to shifts in top peripheral T cell clonotypes. Vaccination elicited immune responses in 93.3% of patients.

This clonotype was sampled from a woman aged 18-30 years with glioma. Some clones in this sample may be carry-over from other donors' samples. Source: peripheral blood mononuclear cells (PBMCs), taken from a glioma patient treated with radiotherapy, temozolomide or both. The chain has TRBV18 and TRBJ1-1; 9 bases map to TRBD1. CDR3 amino acids: CASSGQGRTEAFF. DNA for the CDR3: TGTGCCAGCTCCGGACAGGGGCGAACTGAAGCTTTCTTT.